This T cell receptor beta chain came from a study of blood T cell repertoires in COVID-19. Study-level information: The samples span acute and convalescent COVID-19 from the United States, Italy and Spain.

Enrollees, about 18 to 90 years old, lived in 20 to 25 US areas. Participants reported their clinical history, and cohort assignment relied on those reports. Original methodology: For nucleated cells, counts were estimated from reference gene primer amplification. Profiled with immunoSEQ multiplex PCR; TCRdb holds only in-frame clones, not every one. V, J and clone size reflect that table, while D and trimming were determined from the DNA. This sample carries about 400,000 clones, nearly 90% of them seen once, and the ten largest clones take over 1.5%. The germline V gene encodes CDR1 MNHNY and CDR2 SVGAGI (reference sequence). CDR3 length equals 12 residues. Trimming stripped 5 bases from V and 10 bases from J, with 14 bases between.

This chain links TRBV6-6 with TRBJ1-1; D not certain. Sequencing was carried out using PBMCs or T cells enriched from blood (not recorded which). This receptor was obtained from a woman aged 18-29 years with acute COVID-19. CDR3 protein: CASSPQDSVAFF. In DNA, the CDR3 is TGTGCCAGCAGTCCCCAGGATAGCGTAGCTTTCTTT.